These 14 T cell receptor beta chains share one sample of origin, sequenced in a study of CD8 T cells in Susac syndrome. Reverse transcription used 0.5 to 1 ug RNA and random hexamers. Each CDR3 protein is one row after TCRdb ran MiXCR on the immunoSEQ multiplex PCR reads. Here the sample spans 250,000 to 300,000 distinct CDR3 sequences, around 83% being singletons. The sample consisted of CD8+ T cells from PBMCs. These receptors were obtained from a human donor with multiple sclerosis.

The genes are TRBV29-1 and TRBJ2-1, with D unresolved. The V and J ends lost 7 bases and 10 bases respectively, with 14 bases between them. The CDR3 covers 11 residues. Germline CDR1 reads SQVTM; CDR2 reads ANQGSEA. The CDR3 loop is CSAPQGNEQFF. In nucleotides, the CDR3 is TGCAGCGCCCCACAAGGGAACGAGCAGTTCTTC.

DNA of the CDR3: TGTGCCAGCAGCTCGGGACAGCGCTCAACCGGGGAGCTGTTTTTT. Amino acid sequence: CASSSGQRSTGELFF. This chain joins TRBV5-6 and TRBJ2-2; 7 bases map to TRBD1. The trim removed 3 bases at V and 5 bases at J, leaving 7 bases unmatched. CDR1 and CDR2 (germline): SGHDT, YYEEEE. CDR3 length equals 15 residues.

This chain connects TRBV5-6 to TRBJ2-2; D is uncertain. V lost 0 bases and J lost 13, with 13 bases in between. The germline V gene encodes CDR1 SGHDT and CDR2 YYEEEE. This CDR3 contains 13 residues. The CDR3 region has the DNA TGTGCCAGCAGCTTGGGTTTGACCTTAGGGCTGTTTTTT. Translating it yields CASSLGLTLGLFF.

The DNA for the CDR3 is TGTGCCAGCAGTTTAGGGTTCGACACTGAAGCTTTCTTT. This gives the protein CASSLGFDTEAFF. The J gene is TRBJ1-1, the V gene TRBV28; no clear D. With 2 bases removed from V and 3 bases from J, the gap between germline ends came to 7 bases. Germline CDR1 and CDR2: MDHEN and SYDVKM. The CDR3 totals 13 residues.

This clonotype was recorded only once. The chain uses TRBV12-3 or TRBV12-4 and TRBJ2-3; 8 bases are a match to TRBD2. CDR3 length: 16 residues. The ends lost 6 bases at V and 0 bases at J; junction bases unmatched: 8. The CDR3 bases are TGTGCCAGCAGCCCAATAGCGGGGTTCAGCACAGATACGCAGTATTTT. This translates into CASSPIAGFSTDTQYF.

The chain recombines TRBV20-1 with TRBJ2-1; 9 nucleotides align to TRBD2. V lost 0 bases and J lost 8; bases outside the gene matches: 8. The CDR3 length is 15 residues. Looked up from germline, CDR1 is DFQATT and CDR2 is SNEGSKA (reference sequence). CDR3 bases: TGCAGTGCTAGAGATTCTAGCGGGGTCTGGTATGAGCAGTTCTTC. The encoded protein is CSARDSSGVWYEQFF.

CDR3 in amino acids: CASSRLAAGELFF. CDR3 DNA sequence: TGTGCCAGCAGCCGACTAGCAGCCGGGGAGCTGTTTTTT. This chain links TRBV28 with TRBJ2-2; 7 bases agree with TRBD2. V was pared by 6 bases and J by 6 bases, with 4 bases of the junction left unmatched. Looked up from germline, CDR1 is MDHEN and CDR2 is SYDVKM. This CDR3 spans 13 amino acids. The full variable domain, its missing parts supplied by reference TRBV28 and TRBJ2-2, is DVKVTQSSRYLVKRTGEKVFLECVQDMDHENMFWYRQDPGLGLRLIYFSYDVKMKEKGDIPEGYSVSREKKERFSLILESASTNQTSMYLCASSRLAAGELFFGEGSRLTVL.

This clonotype appeared once. V gene TRBV5-6 combines with J gene TRBJ1-2, with 9 bases identical to TRBD1. Trimming took 4 bases from V and 2 from J; bases not matched to a gene: 12. Germline V CDR1 and CDR2: SGHDT, YYEEEE. The CDR3 length is 17 residues. In nucleotides, the CDR3 is TGTGCCAGCAGCCCGCCGGGACAGGGTTCGGGGAACTATGGCTACACCTTC. Translated, it gives CASSPPGQGSGNYGYTF.

The rearrangement links TRBV3-1 to TRBJ2-5; D is possibly TRBD1 (5 bases). The CDR3 loop spans 13 amino acids. Trimming took off 3 bases at V and 1 base at J, with 6 bases between the two ends. Per germline, CDR1 LGHDT and CDR2 YNNKEL (reference sequence). The CDR3 reads CASSQGPQETQYF. The DNA for the CDR3 is TGTGCCAGCAGCCAGGGGCCCCAAGAGACCCAGTACTTC.

The chain combines TRBV10-3 with TRBJ1-2, with 9 nucleotides matching TRBD1. Trimming took 2 bases from V and 6 from J; bases not matched to a gene: 7. CDR1 and CDR2 from the germline V gene are ENHRY and SYGVKD. The CDR3 runs to 15 residues. CDR3 bases: TGTGCCATCAGTGAGGGGACAGGGAAGTTCGATGGCTACACCTTC. Translating it yields CAISEGTGKFDGYTF.

The chain has TRBV7-2 and TRBJ2-3; 8 nucleotides match TRBD2. V shed 3 bases and J 3 bases; nucleotides not matched to a gene: 14. From germline, CDR1 is SGHTA and CDR2 FQGNSA. There are 18 residues in the CDR3. The CDR3 region is CASSLLVSGRGRTDTQYF. The CDR3 DNA follows: TGTGCCAGCAGCTTGTTAGTATCCGGGAGGGGTCGGACAGATACGCAGTATTTT.

The V gene is TRBV20-1, the J gene TRBJ2-1, with 13 bases matching TRBD2. This CDR3 has 19 residues. V dropped 6 bases and J dropped 3; count of bases not matched to a gene: 17. Looked up from germline, CDR1 is DFQATT and CDR2 is SNEGSKA (reference sequence). CDR3 sequence: CSATGLAGERLSIYNEQFF. The CDR3 DNA reads TGCAGTGCAACCGGACTAGCGGGAGAAAGGTTATCAATCTACAATGAGCAGTTCTTC.

The V gene is TRBV24-1, the J gene TRBJ2-1, with D perhaps matching TRBD1 (5 bases). The CDR3 extends over 13 amino acids. Germline V gene lookup returns CDR1 KGHDR and CDR2 SFDVKD. V was clipped by 7 bases and J by 3 bases, with 9 bases between them. The CDR3 spells CATSADSYNEQFF. As DNA, the CDR3 is TGTGCCACCAGCGCTGACAGCTACAATGAGCAGTTCTTC.

This chain links TRBV27 with TRBJ1-2; D perhaps matches TRBD1 (5 bases). With 6 bases removed from V and 2 bases from J, the gap between germline ends came to 13 bases. CDR1 and CDR2 (germline): MNHEY, SMNVEV (reference sequence). The CDR3 is 14 residues long. This CDR3 reads CASRAGGFNYGYTF. The DNA of the CDR3 is TGTGCCAGCAGAGCGGGGGGTTTCAACTATGGCTACACCTTC.